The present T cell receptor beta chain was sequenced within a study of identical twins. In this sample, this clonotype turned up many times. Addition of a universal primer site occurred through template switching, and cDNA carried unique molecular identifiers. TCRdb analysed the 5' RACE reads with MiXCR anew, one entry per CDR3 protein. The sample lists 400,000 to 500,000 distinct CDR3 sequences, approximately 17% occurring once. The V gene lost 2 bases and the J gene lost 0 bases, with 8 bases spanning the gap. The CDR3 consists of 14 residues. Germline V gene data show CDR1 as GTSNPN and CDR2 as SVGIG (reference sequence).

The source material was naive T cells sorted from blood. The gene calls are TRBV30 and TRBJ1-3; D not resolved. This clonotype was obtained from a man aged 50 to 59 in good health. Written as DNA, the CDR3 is TGTGCCTGGAGTTCGTTGGACTCTGGAAACACCATATATTTT. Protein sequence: CAWSSLDSGNTIYF.